This T cell receptor beta chain was recorded in a study of PD-1 blockade in classical Hodgkin lymphoma. Study outcomes and limitations: CD4+ TCR diversity climbed significantly by C4D1, unlike CD8+ TCR diversity. Complete responders' baseline diversity resembled that of newly diagnosed patients.

The CDR3 is 14 residues long. With 6 bases removed from V and 4 bases from J, the gap between germline ends came to 15 bases. Germline lookup yields CDR1 MNHNS and CDR2 SASEGT. In regard to this clone: No antigen is known for it.

Here immunoSEQ multiplex PCR was the method, and the copy in TCRdb shows in-frame clones only, minus some. The table lists under 70,000 clones, about 87% of them singletons, with around 12% in the top ten. Every one of the patients relapsed after autologous stem cell transplantation (brentuximab vedotin exposure was variable). The TCR originated in a human donor with classical Hodgkin lymphoma. This chain links TRBV6-1 with TRBJ1-2; D is unresolved. This sample comprised peripheral blood mononuclear cells (PBMCs), obtained at baseline. The CDR3 loop reads CASRRTEYSYGYTF. The CDR3 DNA follows: TGTGCCAGCAGACGGACGGAGTATAGCTATGGCTACACCTTC.